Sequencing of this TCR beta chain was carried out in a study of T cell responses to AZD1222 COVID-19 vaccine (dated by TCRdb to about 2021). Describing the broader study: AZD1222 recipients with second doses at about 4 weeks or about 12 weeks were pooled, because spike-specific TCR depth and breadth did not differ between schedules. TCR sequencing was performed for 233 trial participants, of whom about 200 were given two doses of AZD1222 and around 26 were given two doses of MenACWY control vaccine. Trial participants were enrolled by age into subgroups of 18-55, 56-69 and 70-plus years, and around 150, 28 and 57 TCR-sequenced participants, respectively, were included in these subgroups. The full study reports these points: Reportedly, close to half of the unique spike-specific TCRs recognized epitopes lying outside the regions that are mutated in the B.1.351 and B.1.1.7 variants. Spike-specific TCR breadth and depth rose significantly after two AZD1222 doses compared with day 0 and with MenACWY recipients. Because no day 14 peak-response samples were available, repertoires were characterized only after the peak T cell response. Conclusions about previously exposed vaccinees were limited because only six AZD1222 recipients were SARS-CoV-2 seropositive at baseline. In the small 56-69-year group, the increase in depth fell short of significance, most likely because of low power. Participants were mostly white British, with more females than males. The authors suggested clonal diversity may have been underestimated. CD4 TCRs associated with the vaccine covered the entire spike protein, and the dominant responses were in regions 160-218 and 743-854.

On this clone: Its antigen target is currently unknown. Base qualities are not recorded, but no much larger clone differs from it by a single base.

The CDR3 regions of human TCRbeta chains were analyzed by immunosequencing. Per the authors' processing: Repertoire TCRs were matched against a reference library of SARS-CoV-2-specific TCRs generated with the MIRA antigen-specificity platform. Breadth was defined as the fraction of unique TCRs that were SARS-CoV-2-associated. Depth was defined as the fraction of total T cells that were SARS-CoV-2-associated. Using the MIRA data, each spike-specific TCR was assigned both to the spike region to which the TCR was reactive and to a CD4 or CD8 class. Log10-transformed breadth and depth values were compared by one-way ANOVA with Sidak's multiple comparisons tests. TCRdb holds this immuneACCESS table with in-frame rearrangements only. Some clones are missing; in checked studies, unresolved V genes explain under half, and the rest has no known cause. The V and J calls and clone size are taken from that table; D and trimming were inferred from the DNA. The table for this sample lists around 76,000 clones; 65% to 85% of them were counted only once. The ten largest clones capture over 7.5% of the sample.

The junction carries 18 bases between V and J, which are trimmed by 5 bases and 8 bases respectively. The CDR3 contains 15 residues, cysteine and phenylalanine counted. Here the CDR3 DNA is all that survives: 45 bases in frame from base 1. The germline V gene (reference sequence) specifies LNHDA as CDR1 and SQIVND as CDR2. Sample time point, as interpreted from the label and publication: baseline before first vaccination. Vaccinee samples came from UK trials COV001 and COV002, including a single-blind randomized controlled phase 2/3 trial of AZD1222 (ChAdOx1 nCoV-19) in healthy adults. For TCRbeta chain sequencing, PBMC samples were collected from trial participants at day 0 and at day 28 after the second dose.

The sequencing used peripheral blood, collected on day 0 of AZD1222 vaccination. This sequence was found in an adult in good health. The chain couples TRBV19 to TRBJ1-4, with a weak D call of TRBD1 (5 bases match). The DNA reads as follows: TGTGCCAGTAGTTCCGGGACGGCCTCCGGAGAAAAACTGTTTTTT. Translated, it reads CASSSGTASGEKLFF.